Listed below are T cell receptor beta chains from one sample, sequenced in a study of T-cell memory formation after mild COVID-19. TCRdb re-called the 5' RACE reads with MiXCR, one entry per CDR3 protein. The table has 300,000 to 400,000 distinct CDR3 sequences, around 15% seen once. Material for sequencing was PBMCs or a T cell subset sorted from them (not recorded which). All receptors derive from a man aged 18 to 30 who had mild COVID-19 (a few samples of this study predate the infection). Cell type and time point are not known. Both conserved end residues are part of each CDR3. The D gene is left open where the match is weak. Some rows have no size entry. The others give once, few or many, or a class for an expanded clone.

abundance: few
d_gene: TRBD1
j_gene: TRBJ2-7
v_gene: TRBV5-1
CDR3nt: TGCGCCAGCAGCCTGGGGGCCCTGGACAGGGGTTACGAGCAGTACTTC
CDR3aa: CASSLGALDRGYEQYF

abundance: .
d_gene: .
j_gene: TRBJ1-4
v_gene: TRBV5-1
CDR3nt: TGCGCCAGCAGCTCAATCTGGGACGCTAATGAAAAACTGTTTTTT
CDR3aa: CASSSIWDANEKLFF

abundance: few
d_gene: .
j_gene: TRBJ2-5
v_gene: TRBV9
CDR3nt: TGTGCCAGCAGCGTGATTCCGGGGGCAGAGACCCAGTACTTC
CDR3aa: CASSVIPGAETQYF

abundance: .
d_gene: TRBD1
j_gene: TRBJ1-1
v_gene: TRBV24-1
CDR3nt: TGTGCCACCAGGTTTACAGGGGACACTGAAGCTTTCTTT
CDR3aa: CATRFTGDTEAFF

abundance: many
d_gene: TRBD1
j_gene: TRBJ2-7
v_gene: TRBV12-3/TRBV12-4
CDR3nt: TGTGCCAGCAGAAGACAGGGGGTGGACGAGCAGTACTTC
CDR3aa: CASRRQGVDEQYF

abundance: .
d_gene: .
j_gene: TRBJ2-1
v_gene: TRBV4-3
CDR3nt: TGCGCCAGCAGCCAAGATCTAAGGAGTGAGCAGTTCTTC
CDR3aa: CASSQDLRSEQFF

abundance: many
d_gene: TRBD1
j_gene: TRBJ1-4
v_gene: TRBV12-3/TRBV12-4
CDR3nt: TGTGCCAGCAGTTTGGCCAGGGGGGAAAAACTGTTTTTT
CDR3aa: CASSLARGEKLFF

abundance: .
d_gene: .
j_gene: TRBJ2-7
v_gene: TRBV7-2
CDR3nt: TGTGCCAGCAGCACCAGGGCACCGGGCGCCTACGAGCAGTACTTC
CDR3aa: CASSTRAPGAYEQYF

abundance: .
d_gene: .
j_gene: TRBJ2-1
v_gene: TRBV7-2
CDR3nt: TGTGCCAGCAGCCCTCGACTAGGAGAGCAGTTCTTC
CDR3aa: CASSPRLGEQFF

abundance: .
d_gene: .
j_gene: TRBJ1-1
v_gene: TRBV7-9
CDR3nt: TGTGCCAGCAGCCCCCCGCAGGGCCTGAGTGTCACTGAAGCTTTCTTT
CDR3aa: CASSPPQGLSVTEAFF

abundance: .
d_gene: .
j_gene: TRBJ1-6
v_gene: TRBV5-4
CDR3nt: TGTGCCAGCAGCTTCAGGGCCAATTCACCCCTCCACTTT
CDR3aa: CASSFRANSPLHF

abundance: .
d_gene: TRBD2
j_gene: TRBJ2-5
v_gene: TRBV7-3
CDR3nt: TGTGCCAGCAGCCCGGGACTAGCGGGGGAAGAGACCCAGTACTTC
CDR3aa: CASSPGLAGEETQYF

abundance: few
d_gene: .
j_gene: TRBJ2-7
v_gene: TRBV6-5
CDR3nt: TGTGCCAGCAGCCCCGGGCCCTTCCCCAACGAGCAGTACTTC
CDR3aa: CASSPGPFPNEQYF